The entry that follows covers one T cell receptor (beta chain) sequence. The sample belongs to a study of shared clonotypes between healthy human individuals. The V gene's germline CDR1 is SNHLY and CDR2 FYNNEI. Trimming cost V 6 bases and J 8 bases, with 13 bases left between them. CDR3 length equals 13 residues. Assay: immunoSEQ multiplex PCR; the TCRdb copy retains only in-frame clones and omits some. The sample has 110,000 or so clones; around two thirds are singletons. The clonotype comes from a woman between 25 and 40 years old in good health. V is TRBV2 and J is TRBJ2-2; TRBD1 might be the D (6 bases). Sequencing was carried out using memory CD8+ T cells sorted from blood. Subset denoted: CD45RO+ cells pooled with CCR7-negative TemRA cells. DNA for the CDR3: TGTGCCAGCAGACGCATAGGACAGGGGGAGCTGTTTTTT. Amino acids: CASRRIGQGELFF.